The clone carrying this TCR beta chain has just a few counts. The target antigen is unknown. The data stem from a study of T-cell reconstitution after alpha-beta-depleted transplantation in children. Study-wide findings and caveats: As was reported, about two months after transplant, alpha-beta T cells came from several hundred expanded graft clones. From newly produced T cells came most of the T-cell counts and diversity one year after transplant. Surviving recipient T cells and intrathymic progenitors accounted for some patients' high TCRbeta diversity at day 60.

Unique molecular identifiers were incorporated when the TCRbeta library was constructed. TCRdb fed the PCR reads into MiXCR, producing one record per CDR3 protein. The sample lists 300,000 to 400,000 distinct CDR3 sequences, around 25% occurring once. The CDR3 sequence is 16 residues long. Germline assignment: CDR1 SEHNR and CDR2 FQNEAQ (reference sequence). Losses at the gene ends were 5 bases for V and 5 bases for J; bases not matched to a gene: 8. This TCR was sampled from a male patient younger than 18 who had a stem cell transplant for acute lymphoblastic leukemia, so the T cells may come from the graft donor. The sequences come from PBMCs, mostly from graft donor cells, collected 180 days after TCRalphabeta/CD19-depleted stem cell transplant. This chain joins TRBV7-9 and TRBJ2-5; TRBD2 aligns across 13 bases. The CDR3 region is CASSLRTSGSWETQYF. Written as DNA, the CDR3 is TGTGCCAGCAGCCTCAGGACTAGCGGGAGTTGGGAGACCCAGTACTTC.